Listed below are T cell receptor beta chains from one sample, sequenced in a study of response to subunit inactivated influenza vaccine. TCRdb recomputed calls from the RT-PCR reads with MiXCR, one row per CDR3 protein. The sample comprises more than 150,000 distinct CDR3 sequences, approximately 12% of which are singletons, and roughly 36% rests with the top ten. This sample comprised CD8+ T cells sorted from PBMCs, obtained around 25 months after vaccination. Source of these receptors: a man between 50 and 70 years old who received an inactivated influenza vaccine. Each CDR3 is given with its conserved first and last residue. D genes are given only for firm matches. Rows may omit the clone size; those that give it use once, few, many or a size class.

DNA	CDR3	length	D	size	V	J
TGTGCCAGCAGCTTAATGGGGACTAGCGGCCCGGGTAATAAGTTCTTC	CASSLMGTSGPGNKFF	16	TRBD2	few	TRBV7-2	TRBJ2-1
TGTGCCAGCAGTGAGATCGGCGGCACAGATACGCAGTATTTT	CASSEIGGTDTQYF	14	.	few	TRBV2	TRBJ2-3
TGCAGTGCTAGGATAGCAGATACGCAGTATTTT	CSARIADTQYF	11	.	few	TRBV20-1	TRBJ2-3
TGTGCCAGCAGTTCAGGGAAGTTTTACAATGAGCAGTTCTTC	CASSSGKFYNEQFF	14	.	few	TRBV11-1	TRBJ2-1
TGTGCCAGCAGTAAAGGGGGCGCGGTCCCCCCCTGGCCCTCAACTGAAGCTTTCTTT	CASSKGGAVPPWPSTEAFF	19	TRBD1	.	TRBV28	TRBJ1-1
TGCAGTGCTGACAGAATCAACACAGATACGCAGTATTTT	CSADRINTDTQYF	13	.	.	TRBV29-1	TRBJ2-3
TGTGCCAGCAGCTGGACTACAGGGACAGCGGGCGAGCAGTACTTC	CASSWTTGTAGEQYF	15	.	few	TRBV7-9	TRBJ2-7
TGTGCCAGCAGTTCGGAGACTACCACCTACGAGCAGTACTTC	CASSSETTTYEQYF	14	.	.	TRBV28	TRBJ2-7
TGTGCCAGCAGTTCTTCTTTTCCGGTGGGGGTTCACTCTGGAAACACCATATATTTT	CASSSSFPVGVHSGNTIYF	19	.	.	TRBV12-3/TRBV12-4	TRBJ1-3
TGTGCCAGCACCCGGACAGGAGGACCAGATACGCAGTATTTT	CASTRTGGPDTQYF	14	TRBD1	.	TRBV27	TRBJ2-3
TGCAGCGTTGACCGGGACGGCTACATGAACACTGAAGCTTTCTTT	CSVDRDGYMNTEAFF	15	.	few	TRBV29-1	TRBJ1-1
TGTGCCAGCAGCGTTTTTAGCGGGAGTAGTGGGTACGAGCAGTACTTC	CASSVFSGSSGYEQYF	16	TRBD2	.	TRBV7-9	TRBJ2-7
TGTGCCAGCGAAGGTCATAGCACAGATACGCAGTATTTT	CASEGHSTDTQYF	13	.	many	TRBV2	TRBJ2-3
TGTGCCAGCAGCTTGGGGACAGGGGATTTCTACGAGCAGTACTTC	CASSLGTGDFYEQYF	15	TRBD1	.	TRBV5-4	TRBJ2-7
TGTGCCAGCACGGTTGTATCAAAGTGGGATACGCAGTATTTT	CASTVVSKWDTQYF	14	.	.	TRBV28	TRBJ2-3
TGTGCCAGCAGCTTAGGAACAGGGGAATACAATGAGCAGTTCTTC	CASSLGTGEYNEQFF	15	TRBD1	few	TRBV11-2	TRBJ2-1
TGTGCCACCAGCGGATCGGGACAGGTAGTTCCGAACACTGAAGCTTTCTTT	CATSGSGQVVPNTEAFF	17	TRBD1	.	TRBV2	TRBJ1-1
TGTGCCAGCGGGCCCGGGCACGAGCAGTACTTC	CASGPGHEQYF	11	.	few	TRBV12-3/TRBV12-4	TRBJ2-7
TGTGCCAGCAGTTACTCCCCAACTAGCGGGAGCCCCACAGATACGCAGTATTTT	CASSYSPTSGSPTDTQYF	18	TRBD2	few	TRBV6-5	TRBJ2-3
TGTGCCAGCAGCGAGGACAACAATCAGCCCCAGCATTTT	CASSEDNNQPQHF	13	.	many	TRBV7-9	TRBJ1-5
TGTGCCAGCACCCCGGGAGGCAGGAGAACAGATACGCAGTATTTT	CASTPGGRRTDTQYF	15	TRBD2	few	TRBV6-2/TRBV6-3	TRBJ2-3
TGTGCCACCAGTGTCCCATACAAAAAGGGGAGCAATCAGCCCCAGCATTTT	CATSVPYKKGSNQPQHF	17	.	.	TRBV24-1	TRBJ1-5
TGTGCCAGCAGCCAAACCGTTACTAAGGCCCCGGGGAATGAGCAGTTCTTC	CASSQTVTKAPGNEQFF	17	.	.	TRBV4-2	TRBJ2-1
TGTGCCAGCCGAACCGCCTCGGCTTACTACGAGCAGTACTTC	CASRTASAYYEQYF	14	.	.	TRBV28	TRBJ2-7
TGCAGTGCTGGGAATCGAACAACTATAGCCAAAAACATTCAGTACTTC	CSAGNRTTIAKNIQYF	16	.	once	TRBV20-1	TRBJ2-4
TGTGCCAGCAGTCTGGGCGGGGGGGCTAATGAGCAGTTCTTC	CASSLGGGANEQFF	14	TRBD2	many	TRBV27	TRBJ2-1
TGCGCCAGCAGCCAAGGGGGGGCAGGGAACTACGAGCAGTACTTC	CASSQGGAGNYEQYF	15	.	.	TRBV4-3	TRBJ2-7